The clone carrying this T cell receptor (beta chain) was seen ten or more times. This entry is derived from a study of T-cell reconstitution after alpha-beta-depleted transplantation in children. A TCRbeta library incorporating unique molecular identifiers was prepared. TCRdb re-analysed the PCR reads in MiXCR, keeping a single row per CDR3 protein. There are about 610,000 distinct CDR3 sequences in the sample; about 11% occur only once, and around 4% lies in the top ten. The J segment lost 2 bases and the V segment lost 11 bases, leaving 6 bases of the junction unmatched. The CDR3 is 14 amino acids.

The chain combines TRBV12-3 or TRBV12-4 with TRBJ2-3; 11 nucleotides match TRBD1. The material was PBMCs from the stem cell graft donor, obtained from the stem cell graft. This TCR was recovered from a human donor who donated a stem cell graft to a child with acute myeloid leukemia. In nucleotides, the CDR3 is TGTGCCGCTGGACAGGGGGCGCCCACAGATACGCAGTATTTT. This sequence encodes CAAGQGAPTDTQYF.